Shown below are 29 T cell receptor beta chains from a single sample sequenced in a study of blood T cell repertoires in COVID-19. Assay used: immunoSEQ multiplex PCR; TCRdb lists only in-frame clones, some missing. The table shows about 250,000 clones, with approximately 90% occurring only once. The sample comprised peripheral blood. Source of these receptors: a woman between 40 and 55 years old who had recovered from COVID-19.

V gene TRBV28 combines with J gene TRBJ2-1; 10 bases align to TRBD2. V lost 5 bases and J lost 10; bases outside the gene matches: 11. The CDR3 covers 15 residues. The germline V gene has CDR1 MDHEN and CDR2 SYDVKM. The CDR3 DNA follows: TGTGCCAGCAGTCCGGGGACTAGCGCCCCAGGGGAGCAGTTCTTC. Translated, it gives CASSPGTSAPGEQFF.

The chain combines TRBV21-1 with TRBJ1-4; the table calls TRBD1, which could not be checked here. TRBV21-1 has pseudogene status. This CDR3 is 14 amino acids long. DNA of the CDR3: TGTGCCACCAAGATAGGTTCAGGTAATGAAAAACTGTTTTTT. Protein sequence: CATKIGSGNEKLFF.

This sequence joins TRBV30 and TRBJ1-3, with unresolved D. V was cut by 4 bases and J by 0 bases, with 7 bases left in between. CDR1 is GTSNPN, CDR2 SVGIG, per germline (reference sequence). The CDR3 is made up of 13 amino acids. DNA of the CDR3: TGTGCCTGGATAGAACGCTCTGGAAACACCATATATTTT. Its protein is CAWIERSGNTIYF.

In this sample, this clone turned up once. One base away lies a much larger clone, so this may be a sequencing read error. The chain employs TRBV7-2 and TRBJ1-1; D is undetermined. The V gene lost 0 bases and the J gene lost 0 bases, with 8 bases spanning the gap. Germline CDR1 SGHTA, CDR2 FQGNSA. This CDR3 has 15 residues. CDR3 coding DNA: TGTGCCAGCAGCTTAGCCCCGGGGATGAACACTGAAGCTTTCTTT. It encodes CASSLAPGMNTEAFF.

The chain joins TRBV18 to TRBJ1-1, with unresolved D. CDR1 is KGHSH and CDR2 is LQKENI in the germline V gene. Deletions cut 0 bases from V and 1 base from J, with 9 bases between. The length of the CDR3 is 15 residues. CDR3 sequence reads: CASSPPLRGNTEAFF. CDR3 sequence (DNA): TGTGCCAGCTCACCACCCCTCCGGGGGAACACTGAAGCTTTCTTT.

This clone was picked up many times. This chain connects TRBV7-8 to TRBJ2-7, with 14 bases identical to TRBD2. The CDR3 runs to 16 residues. Germline-derived CDR1 and CDR2 are SGHVS and FQNEAQ. After removal of 4 bases from V and 4 bases from J, the junction contained 6 bases not matched to a gene. CDR3 in amino acids: CASSSATSGRGYEQYF. CDR3 bases: TGTGCCAGCAGCTCGGCGACTAGCGGGAGGGGGTACGAGCAGTACTTC.

The chain employs TRBV4-3 and TRBJ2-6; D is unclear. The CDR3 has 14 residues. The V and J ends lost 4 bases and 6 bases respectively, with 10 bases between them. Germline V gene data show CDR1 as LGHNA and CDR2 as YSLEER. CDR3 loop: CASSPLVVANVLTF. The CDR3 DNA reads as TGCGCCAGCAGCCCTCTAGTAGTGGCCAACGTCCTGACTTTC.

The V and J genes are TRBV5-1 and TRBJ2-1, with 10 bases fitting TRBD1. The CDR3 length is 16 residues. CDR1 is SGHRS, CDR2 YFSETQ, per germline. V was clipped by 1 base and J by 8 bases; unmatched bases: 9. The CDR3 protein is CASSLSGTGESYEQFF. Here the CDR3 DNA reads TGCGCCAGCAGCTTGTCCGGGACAGGGGAATCGTATGAGCAGTTCTTC.

The genes are TRBV24-1 and TRBJ2-1; 9 bases align to TRBD2. The junction had 6 bases not matched to a gene; V was cut back by 1 base and J by 12 bases. Germline CDR1 is KGHDR and CDR2 is SFDVKD. This CDR3 comprises 14 residues. DNA of the CDR3: TGTGCCACCAGTGATTTAGGGACTAGCCAAAGGCAGTTCTTC. Translation gives CATSDLGTSQRQFF.

The sample holds a few counts of this clone. CDR3 amino acids: CASSSEGVTKGETQYF. The CDR3 DNA follows: TGTGCCAGCAGCTCGGAAGGGGTCACCAAGGGGGAGACCCAGTACTTC. The chain carries TRBV7-2 and TRBJ2-5; D is possibly TRBD1 (5 bases). This CDR3 region has 16 residues. Germline loops: CDR1 SGHTA, CDR2 FQGNSA. V was shortened by 4 bases and J by 5 bases, with 20 bases between the two germline ends.

The chain joins TRBV19 to TRBJ2-7, with TRBD1 identical over 9 bases. The germline V gene has CDR1 LNHDA and CDR2 SQIVND (reference sequence). V shed 1 base and J 6 bases; nucleotides not matched to a gene: 7. The CDR3 totals 15 residues. The CDR3 sequence is CASSIGGTGMGEQYF. The CDR3 DNA is TGTGCCAGTAGTATAGGGGGGACAGGGATGGGCGAGCAGTACTTC.

This clone was seen more than once but under ten times. The chain couples TRBV5-6 to TRBJ1-3; TRBD1 is a possible D gene (6 bases). Trimming removed 0 bases at V and 0 bases at J, with 16 bases between. The germline V gene encodes CDR1 SGHDT and CDR2 YYEEEE. CDR3 length: 18 amino acids. DNA of the CDR3: TGTGCCAGCAGCTTGGTTACGTCGGGCAGGGGCTCTGGAAACACCATATATTTT. Its protein is CASSLVTSGRGSGNTIYF.

This sequence joins TRBV4-3 and TRBJ1-2, with D unresolved. The CDR3 runs 16 residues. Germline V gene sequence: CDR1 LGHNA, CDR2 YSLEER. V was pared by 4 bases and J by 0 bases, with 15 bases between. CDR3 protein: CASSLLQADPNYGYTF. Here the CDR3 DNA reads TGCGCCAGCAGCCTGCTTCAGGCAGACCCTAACTATGGCTACACCTTC.

The J gene is TRBJ2-7, the V gene TRBV6-5; TRBD1 agrees at 7 bases. The V and J ends lost 10 bases and 4 bases, in that order; junction bases with no gene match: 10. This CDR3 spans 13 amino acids. Germline V gene data show CDR1 as MNHEY and CDR2 as SVGAGI. CDR3 coding DNA: TGTGCCACCGCGAGGGGGCCTCTGTACGAGCAGTACTTC. It translates to CATARGPLYEQYF.

This chain uses TRBV4-2 with TRBJ2-7; D is undetermined. The CDR3 consists of 14 residues. Germline V gives CDR1 LGHNA, CDR2 YNFKEQ. Trimming pared 5 bases from V and 2 bases from J, leaving 13 bases between. CDR3 nucleotides: TGTGCCAGCAGCGAGACACTTCTGCCCTACGAGCAGTACTTC. It is translated as CASSETLLPYEQYF.

The V and J genes are TRBV27 and TRBJ1-6; D is possibly TRBD1 (6 bases). The CDR3 spans 14 residues. Germline-derived CDR1 and CDR2 are MNHEY and SMNVEV (reference sequence). Trimming removed 1 base at V and 7 bases at J, with 8 bases between. CDR3 region: CASSLFQGNSPLHF. The CDR3, as DNA: TGTGCCAGCAGTTTATTCCAGGGGAATTCACCCCTCCACTTT.

This chain joins TRBV5-1 and TRBJ2-2; the D gene is possibly TRBD1 (6 bases). Trimming cost V 5 bases and J 0 bases, with 11 bases left between them. The CDR3 length is 15 residues. Germline V gene lookup returns CDR1 SGHRS and CDR2 YFSETQ. CDR3 in amino acids: CASRMGTTNTGELFF. The DNA for the CDR3 is TGCGCCAGCAGAATGGGGACAACGAACACCGGGGAGCTGTTTTTT. Full variable domain (remainder filled in from reference TRBV5-1 and TRBJ2-2): KAGVTQTPRYLIKTRGQQVTLSCSPISGHRSVSWYQQTPGQGLQFLFEYFSETQRNKGNFPGRFSGRQFSNSRSEMNVSTLELGDSALYLCASRMGTTNTGELFFGEGSRLTVL.

The CDR3 protein is CASSFRTGGVYGYTF. CDR3 in DNA: TGTGCCAGCAGTTTTCGTACAGGGGGAGTCTATGGCTACACCTTC. The chain joins TRBV28 to TRBJ1-2; 8 positions agree with TRBD1. V lost 3 bases, J lost 4 bases, and 7 bases stayed unmatched. The CDR3 extends over 15 amino acids. In germline, CDR1 is MDHEN, CDR2 SYDVKM.

In this sample, this clone turned up a few times. The CDR3 DNA reads as TGTGCCAGCAGTTCCGACCGACTAGCGGGAGTCCACGAGCAGTACTTC. Its translation is CASSSDRLAGVHEQYF. The genes are TRBV6-5 and TRBJ2-7; 12 bases fit TRBD2. This CDR3 is 16 amino acids long. V was pared by 4 bases and J by 5 bases, with 9 bases of the junction left unmatched. Germline-derived CDR1 and CDR2 are MNHEY and SVGAGI.

V and J are TRBV19 and TRBJ2-7; 8 nucleotides agree with TRBD1. From germline, CDR1 is LNHDA and CDR2 SQIVND (reference sequence). With V trimmed by 3 bases and J by 2 bases, 3 bases remained unmatched. This CDR3 comprises 14 residues. Here the CDR3 reads CASSMDRATYEQYF. CDR3 coding DNA: TGTGCCAGTAGTATGGACAGGGCAACCTACGAGCAGTACTTC.

The DNA for the CDR3 is TGTGCCAGTAGTCCTGACGGGTTCGGGGTGAGCACAGATACGCAGTATTTT. Its protein is CASSPDGFGVSTDTQYF. The chain has TRBV19 and TRBJ2-3; possible D gene TRBD2, 5 bases. The CDR3 contains 17 residues. V lost 5 bases to trimming and J lost 0 bases, with 18 bases between them. Germline CDR1 is LNHDA and CDR2 is SQIVND (reference sequence).

The V gene is TRBV5-4, the J gene TRBJ2-7, with 8 bases lining up with TRBD2. The CDR3 covers 15 residues. Trimming removed 3 bases from V and 2 bases from J; junction bases left unmatched: 7. CDR1 is SGHNT and CDR2 is YYREEE in the germline V gene (reference sequence). CDR3 region: CASSWAGTRTYEQYF. In nucleotides, the CDR3 is TGTGCCAGCAGCTGGGCCGGGACTAGGACCTACGAGCAGTACTTC.

The V call is TRBV20-1, the J call TRBJ1-4; perhaps TRBD1 as D (6 bases). V was pared by 6 bases and J by 10 bases, with 12 bases between. Germline V gives CDR1 DFQATT, CDR2 SNEGSKA (reference sequence). This CDR3 spans 11 amino acids. The CDR3 nucleotides are TGCAGTGCGAGGACAGATACAAAACTGTTTTTT. It codes for CSARTDTKLFF.

The chain couples TRBV7-2 to TRBJ2-5; 9 nucleotides align to TRBD1. This CDR3 is built from 12 residues. The V gene end was trimmed by 5 bases and the J gene end by 9 bases; junction bases not matched to a gene: 4. The germline V gene encodes CDR1 SGHTA and CDR2 FQGNSA. CDR3 loop: CASSLGQGAQYF. DNA for the CDR3: TGTGCCAGCAGCCTGGGACAGGGCGCCCAGTACTTC.

The rearrangement links TRBV5-4 to TRBJ1-2; D unresolved. The CDR3 is 18 residues long. Trimming removed 6 bases at V and 7 bases at J, with 31 bases between. Germline-derived CDR1 and CDR2 are SGHNT and YYREEE (reference sequence). This CDR3 reads CASTRPPEGSSYLAGYTF. The CDR3 nucleotides are TGTGCCAGCACCCGGCCCCCCGAGGGATCAAGCTATTTGGCTGGCTACACCTTC.

In its sample, this clone was seen once. The chain employs TRBV29-1 and TRBJ1-5, with TRBD1 identical over 9 bases. The CDR3 length is 13 residues. CDR1 and CDR2 (germline): SQVTM, ANQGSEA. V dropped 4 bases and J dropped 6; count of bases not matched to a gene: 4. Written as DNA, the CDR3 is TGCAGCGTTGGACAGGGGGGTGGTCAGCCCCAGCATTTT. This encodes CSVGQGGGQPQHF.

The J gene is TRBJ2-7, the V gene TRBV10-3; TRBD2 matches at 9 bases. This CDR3 has 15 residues. Per the germline V gene, CDR1 is ENHRY and CDR2 is SYGVKD. The ends lost 5 bases at V and 3 bases at J; junction bases unmatched: 8. The CDR3 DNA follows: TGTGCCATCAGTCCTGAGGCGGGGGGGAACTACGAGCAGTACTTC. Its translation: CAISPEAGGNYEQYF.

The chain has TRBV9 and TRBJ2-7, with TRBD1 matching over 11 bases. The CDR3 sequence is 12 residues long. Germline trimming cut 5 bases from V and 12 bases from J; bases unmatched to any gene: 7. Germline V gene sequence: CDR1 SGDLS, CDR2 YYNGEE. CDR3 loop: CASRGTGGTWYF. CDR3 sequence (DNA): TGTGCCAGCAGGGGGACAGGGGGTACGTGGTACTTC.

V usage is TRBV24-1 and J usage is TRBJ2-6; 8 nucleotides line up with TRBD1. Germline CDR1 reads KGHDR; CDR2 reads SFDVKD. Trimming took 4 bases from V and 0 from J; bases not matched to a gene: 7. CDR3 length: 18 amino acids. DNA of the CDR3: TGTGCCACCAGTGACCCCCGGGACAGGCCCTCTGGGGCCAACGTCCTGACTTTC. This codes for CATSDPRDRPSGANVLTF.